These 16 T cell receptor beta chains originate from one sample sequenced in a study of cytomegalovirus exposure and HLA in healthy donors. Researchers ran the PCR with 60 Vbeta and 13 Jbeta primers. Produced via immunoSEQ multiplex PCR; TCRdb's table is partial and in-frame only. The sample shows around 210,000 clones, 70% to 85% of them seen only once. Sequencing used PBMCs. These receptors originate from a middle-aged man in good health and CMV-seronegative.

The rearrangement joins TRBV10-1 to TRBJ2-7; no clear D gene. Germline CDR1 is WNHNN and CDR2 is SYGVQD (reference sequence). The germline V and J ends were trimmed by 0 bases and 2 bases, with 8 bases remaining between them. The CDR3 contains 14 residues. The DNA of the CDR3 is TGCGCCAGCAGTGAGTCACTGGGCCCCTACGAGCAGTACTTC. Translated: CASSESLGPYEQYF.

The chain is built from TRBV28 and TRBJ2-7, with TRBD2 matching 7 bases. The CDR3 sequence is 15 residues long. The V gene's germline CDR1 is MDHEN and CDR2 SYDVKM. The V gene end was trimmed by 2 bases and the J gene end by 3 bases; junction bases not matched to a gene: 7. In nucleotides, the CDR3 is TGTGCCAGCAGTTTAACCTCTGGACTAGGCTACGAGCAGTACTTC. Translated: CASSLTSGLGYEQYF. Using reference TRBV28 and TRBJ2-7 for the parts outside the CDR3, the full variable domain is DVKVTQSSRYLVKRTGEKVFLECVQDMDHENMFWYRQDPGLGLRLIYFSYDVKMKEKGDIPEGYSVSREKKERFSLILESASTNQTSMYLCASSLTSGLGYEQYFGPGTRLTVT.

This clone was counted between two and nine times. The chain uses TRBV6-1 and TRBJ1-4, with 8 bases identical to TRBD1. Losses at the gene ends were 6 bases for V and 8 bases for J; bases not matched to a gene: 5. The CDR3 covers 13 residues. The germline CDR1 and CDR2 sequences are MNHNS and SASEGT. This CDR3 reads CASRDRVWEKLFF. The CDR3 bases are TGTGCCAGCAGGGACAGGGTATGGGAAAAACTGTTTTTT.

In its sample, this clone was seen a few times. The rearrangement joins TRBV4-1 to TRBJ2-7, with 7 nucleotides matching TRBD2. With 4 bases clipped from V and 10 bases from J, the junction kept 13 bases outside the gene matches. CDR3 size: 14 residues. The germline V gene has CDR1 MGHRA and CDR2 YSYEKL. CDR3 sequence: CASSLPEAGVIQYF. CDR3 coding DNA: TGCGCCAGCAGCCTCCCAGAGGCGGGAGTGATTCAGTACTTC.

The chain carries TRBV9 and TRBJ2-7, with D tentatively TRBD2 (5 bases). Germline CDR1 and CDR2: SGDLS and YYNGEE. V shed 2 bases and J shed 3 bases, with 15 bases lying between them. This CDR3 is 15 amino acids long. The CDR3 loop reads CASSVRAEGNYEQYF. DNA of the CDR3: TGTGCCAGCAGCGTCCGGGCCGAGGGAAACTACGAGCAGTACTTC.

V is TRBV5-4 and J is TRBJ2-7, with 13 bases aligning to TRBD2. J lost 7 bases, V lost 2 bases, and 9 bases had no gene match. CDR1 and CDR2 (germline): SGHNT, YYREEE (reference sequence). The CDR3 length is 16 residues. CDR3 residues: CASSFPGQGLAGEQYF. As DNA, the CDR3 is TGTGCCAGCAGCTTCCCCGGTCAGGGACTAGCGGGAGAGCAGTACTTC.

V gene TRBV7-3 combines with J gene TRBJ1-5, with 7 bases fitting TRBD1. CDR3 length equals 13 residues. Germline assignment: CDR1 SGHTA and CDR2 FQGTGA. With V trimmed by 4 bases and J by 4 bases, 1 base remained unmatched. Written as DNA, the CDR3 is TGTGCCAGCAGCTCGACAGGGAATCAGCCCCAGCATTTT. It yields the protein CASSSTGNQPQHF.

This chain links TRBV2 with TRBJ2-2; 10 positions match TRBD2. J was trimmed by 0 bases and V by 6 bases; bases with no gene match: 4. This CDR3 contains 16 residues. The germline V gene encodes CDR1 SNHLY and CDR2 FYNNEI. CDR3 sequence reads: CASSHSGRTNTGELFF. For the CDR3, the DNA is TGTGCCAGCAGCCATAGCGGGAGGACGAACACCGGGGAGCTGTTTTTT.

The chain couples TRBV18 to TRBJ1-1; TRBD1 aligns across 10 bases. The germline gives CDR1 KGHSH, CDR2 LQKENI. Trimming at V came to 3 bases and at J to 3 bases, leaving 10 bases not matched to a gene. This CDR3 has 17 residues. CDR3 in DNA: TGTGCCAGCTCACCCCTGGGACAGGGGTTTCAGGACACTGAAGCTTTCTTT. It encodes CASSPLGQGFQDTEAFF.

The chain links TRBV28 to TRBJ1-5; TRBD1 agrees at 9 bases. The CDR3 spans 16 residues. Germline CDR1 reads MDHEN; CDR2 reads SYDVKM. The trim removed 4 bases at V and 2 bases at J, leaving 6 bases unmatched. The CDR3 region is CASSSRQGVGNQPQHF. The DNA of the CDR3 is TGTGCCAGCAGTTCCCGACAGGGGGTGGGCAATCAGCCCCAGCATTTT.

The chain is built from TRBV5-5 and TRBJ1-1; no definite D call. Trimming stripped 2 bases from V and 0 bases from J, with 5 bases between. This CDR3 has 13 amino acids. CDR1 and CDR2 from the germline V gene are SGHKS and YYEKEE (reference sequence). The chain's CDR3 is CASSFPLNTEAFF. CDR3 nucleotide sequence: TGTGCCAGCAGCTTCCCCTTGAACACTGAAGCTTTCTTT.

The genes are TRBV25-1 and TRBJ2-3; 9 nucleotides agree with TRBD2. Germline-derived CDR1 and CDR2 are MGHDK and SYGVNS. The J segment lost 6 bases and the V segment lost 3 bases, leaving 7 bases of the junction unmatched. The CDR3 length is 15 residues. This CDR3 is CASSDGGGRGDTQYF. CDR3 nucleotides: TGTGCCAGCAGTGACGGGGGCGGGAGGGGGGATACGCAGTATTTT.

This clone was detected once. This chain joins TRBV11-2 and TRBJ2-5, with TRBD1 matching 7 bases. This CDR3 region has 16 residues. Germline CDR1 SGHAT, CDR2 FQNNGV. Trimming cost V 4 bases and J 5 bases; bases outside gene matches: 13. The CDR3 nucleotides read TGTGCCAGCAGCTCCCAGGGCAGGGGGTCAGGGGAGACCCAGTACTTC. This encodes CASSSQGRGSGETQYF.

The chain's CDR3 is CASTTYSYNEQFF. CDR3 sequence (DNA): TGTGCCAGCACCACTTACTCCTACAATGAGCAGTTCTTC. The chain employs TRBV7-3 and TRBJ2-1; the D is unclear. The CDR3 contains 13 residues. The V and J ends lost 7 bases and 0 bases respectively, with 7 bases between them. CDR1 is SGHTA and CDR2 is FQGTGA in the germline V gene.

The chain has TRBV9 and TRBJ2-2; 13 bases fit TRBD2. The germline gives CDR1 SGDLS, CDR2 YYNGEE. The CDR3 has 18 residues. The V gene end was trimmed by 3 bases and the J gene end by 4 bases; junction bases not matched to a gene: 9. This chain's CDR3 is CASSEETSGRKGTGELFF. The CDR3 region has the DNA TGTGCCAGCAGCGAGGAGACTAGCGGGAGGAAGGGCACCGGGGAGCTGTTTTTT. Drawing the rest from reference TRBV9 and TRBJ2-2, the complete variable domain is DSGVTQTPKHLITATGQRVTLRCSPRSGDLSVYWYQQSLDQGLQFLIQYYNGEERAKGNILERFSAQQFPDLHSELNLSSLELGDSALYFCASSEETSGRKGTGELFFGEGSRLTVL.

The CDR3: CASSLDRRGANVLTF. DNA of the CDR3: TGTGCCAGCAGCTTAGACCGCCGGGGGGCCAACGTCCTGACTTTC. The chain joins TRBV11-2 to TRBJ2-6; D unresolved. Trimming shortened V by 0 bases and J by 4 bases, and 7 bases separated the two germline ends. The CDR3 is 15 amino acids. Germline V lookup: CDR1 SGHAT, CDR2 FQNNGV.